This T cell receptor beta chain stems from a study of identical twins. Findings and limits, study-wide: In drawing conclusions, the study used cross-sectional statistical analysis and did not follow the same donors. Out-of-frame TCR alpha sharing observed in monozygotic twins exceeded model estimates.

This CDR3 contains 15 residues. V dropped 5 bases and J dropped 0 bases, with 13 bases sitting between them. TCRdb re-derived calls from the 5' RACE reads in MiXCR, one entry per CDR3 protein. This table has around 1.7 million distinct CDR3 sequences, less than 40% appearing once. This clonotype has more than one count but fewer than ten. Its antigen is unknown. Input material: cord blood. This chain uses TRBV12-3 or TRBV12-4 with TRBJ2-5; no reliable D call. The sequence was obtained from a newborn girl in good health. CDR3 protein: CASSPLYPYQETQYF. CDR3 bases: TGTGCCAGCAGTCCCCTCTACCCGTACCAAGAGACCCAGTACTTC.